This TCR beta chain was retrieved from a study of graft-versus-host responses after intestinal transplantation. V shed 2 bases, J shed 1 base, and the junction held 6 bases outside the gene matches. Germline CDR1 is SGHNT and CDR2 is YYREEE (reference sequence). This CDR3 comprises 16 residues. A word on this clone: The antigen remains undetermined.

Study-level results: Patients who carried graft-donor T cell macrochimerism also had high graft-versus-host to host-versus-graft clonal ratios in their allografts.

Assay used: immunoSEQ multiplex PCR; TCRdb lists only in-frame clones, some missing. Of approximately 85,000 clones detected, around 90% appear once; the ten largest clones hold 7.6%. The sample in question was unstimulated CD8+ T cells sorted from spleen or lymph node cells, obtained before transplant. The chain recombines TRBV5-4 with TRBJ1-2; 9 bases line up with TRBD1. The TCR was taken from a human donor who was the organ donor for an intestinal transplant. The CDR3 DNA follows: TGTGCCAGCAGCTTCCCACGGGACAGGGATAACTATGGCTACACCTTC. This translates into CASSFPRDRDNYGYTF.